These T cell receptor beta chains were read from a single sample in a study of Graves' ophthalmopathy and Graves' hyperthyroidism. TCRdb passed the multiplex PCR reads through MiXCR, listing each CDR3 protein once. The sample has about 1.2 million distinct CDR3 sequences, approximately 35% seen once; the top ten hold more than 9.5%. The source material was peripheral blood or thyroid tissue (not recorded which). Receptor source: an adult man with Graves' hyperthyroidism. Each CDR3 is given with its conserved first and last residue. Each record gives: V gene, J gene, clone size, D gene, CDR3 protein, CDR3 DNA. The D gene is left open where the match is weak. Expanded clones get a size class; other rows say once, few or many, or leave the size out.

TRBV9	TRBJ1-5	few	-	CASSVVVELARNQPQHF	TGTGCCAGCAGCGTAGTGGTGGAGTTGGCGCGCAATCAGCCCCAGCATTTT
TRBV2	TRBJ2-5	once	-	CASSGRMSSAKTQYF	TGTGCCAGCAGCGGCAGGATGAGTTCGGCTAAAACCCAGTACTTC
TRBV7-2	TRBJ1-4	-	TRBD1	CASSQTGVSF	TGTGCCAGCAGCCAGACAGGGGTGAGTTTT
TRBV25-1	TRBJ2-5	-	TRBD2	CASSARRGSGGETQYF	TGTGCCAGCAGTGCTAGACGGGGCTCGGGGGGTGAGACCCAGTACTTC
TRBV19	TRBJ1-1	few	-	CASSTSGMATEAFF	TGTGCCAGTTCGACTTCAGGCATGGCCACTGAAGCTTTCTTT
TRBV12-3/TRBV12-4	TRBJ1-2	-	-	CASSLAAGSYGYTF	TGTGCCAGCAGTTTAGCCGCCGGGAGCTATGGCTACACCTTC
TRBV6-2/TRBV6-3	TRBJ2-5	-	-	CASSHEAVQETQYF	TGTGCCAGCAGCCACGAGGCAGTTCAAGAGACCCAGTACTTC
TRBV6-2/TRBV6-3	TRBJ1-4	few	-	CASSYSGGKNEKLFF	TGTGCCAGCAGTTATTCGGGCGGAAAAAATGAAAAACTGTTTTTT
TRBV20-1	TRBJ1-1	-	TRBD1	CSAITTGDRVFAFF	TGCAGTGCTATAACAACAGGGGACAGGGTGTTCGCTTTCTTT
TRBV28	TRBJ1-2	few	TRBD1	CASSPPDRPYGYTF	TGTGCCAGCAGTCCCCCGGACAGGCCCTATGGCTACACCTTC
TRBV6-2/TRBV6-3	TRBJ1-1	few	-	CASSWITEAFF	TGTGCCAGCAGTTGGATAACTGAAGCTTTCTTT
TRBV4-3	TRBJ1-2	-	TRBD1	CASSQRTGQGYTF	TGCGCCAGCAGCCAACGGACAGGGCAAGGCTACACCTTC
TRBV25-1	TRBJ2-3	-	-	CASSEGGSHTQYF	TGTGCCAGCAGTGAAGGTGGGAGCCATACGCAGTATTTT
TRBV10-1	TRBJ1-2	many	TRBD1	CASSSGQQYGYTF	TGCGCCAGCAGTTCGGGACAGCAGTATGGCTACACCTTC
TRBV7-2	TRBJ1-5	few	TRBD1	CASTWDRGRGQPQHF	TGTGCCAGCACCTGGGACAGGGGGCGCGGACAGCCCCAGCATTTT
TRBV10-3	TRBJ2-5	-	TRBD2	CAIGLAEETQYF	TGTGCCATAGGACTAGCGGAAGAGACCCAGTACTTC
TRBV7-2	TRBJ1-6	-	-	CASSQGQRYSPLHF	TGTGCCAGCAGCCAGGGGCAGAGGTATTCACCCCTCCACTTT
TRBV7-2	TRBJ2-2	many	TRBD1	CASRQGQGNGELFF	TGTGCCAGCAGACAAGGACAGGGGAACGGGGAGCTGTTTTTT
TRBV20-1	TRBJ2-5	-	TRBD2	CSARETSVDLETQYF	TGCAGTGCTAGAGAGACTAGCGTAGATCTTGAGACCCAGTACTTC
TRBV5-4	TRBJ1-2	-	TRBD1	CASSKAQGVGYTF	TGTGCCAGCAGCAAGGCACAGGGGGTTGGCTACACCTTC
TRBV12-3/TRBV12-4	TRBJ1-5	-	-	CASSFSPGSNQPQHF	TGTGCCAGCAGTTTTTCTCCAGGGAGTAATCAGCCCCAGCATTTT
TRBV29-1	TRBJ2-7	-	-	CSVKDGRGASEQYF	TGCAGCGTAAAAGATGGCAGGGGGGCCTCCGAGCAGTACTTC
TRBV27	TRBJ2-2	-	TRBD1	CASSGTGYTGELFF	TGTGCCAGCAGCGGGACAGGGTACACCGGGGAGCTGTTTTTT
TRBV15	TRBJ2-7	many	TRBD1	CATSRVTGAGEQYF	TGTGCCACCAGCAGAGTAACAGGGGCAGGCGAGCAGTACTTC
TRBV7-8	TRBJ2-2	-	-	CASSLGSRTSSGELFF	TGTGCCAGCAGCTTAGGGTCCCGTACTAGTTCCGGGGAGCTGTTTTTT
TRBV19	TRBJ2-3	-	TRBD2	CASSGVAGHTTDTQYF	TGTGCCAGTAGTGGCGTAGCGGGACACACTACAGATACGCAGTATTTT